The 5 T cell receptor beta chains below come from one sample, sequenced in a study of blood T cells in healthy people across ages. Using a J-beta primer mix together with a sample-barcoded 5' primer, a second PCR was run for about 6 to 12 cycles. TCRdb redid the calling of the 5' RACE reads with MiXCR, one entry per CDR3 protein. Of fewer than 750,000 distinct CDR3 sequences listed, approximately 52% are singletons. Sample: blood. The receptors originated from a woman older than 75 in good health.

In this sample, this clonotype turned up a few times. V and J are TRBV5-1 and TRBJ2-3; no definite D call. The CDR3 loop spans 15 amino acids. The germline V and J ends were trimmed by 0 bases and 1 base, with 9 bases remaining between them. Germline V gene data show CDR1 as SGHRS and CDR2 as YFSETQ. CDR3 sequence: CASSLEALGTDTQYF. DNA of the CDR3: TGCGCCAGCAGCTTGGAGGCACTTGGCACAGATACGCAGTATTTT. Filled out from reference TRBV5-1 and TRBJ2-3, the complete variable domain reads KAGVTQTPRYLIKTRGQQVTLSCSPISGHRSVSWYQQTPGQGLQFLFEYFSETQRNKGNFPGRFSGRQFSNSRSEMNVSTLELGDSALYLCASSLEALGTDTQYFGPGTRLTVL.

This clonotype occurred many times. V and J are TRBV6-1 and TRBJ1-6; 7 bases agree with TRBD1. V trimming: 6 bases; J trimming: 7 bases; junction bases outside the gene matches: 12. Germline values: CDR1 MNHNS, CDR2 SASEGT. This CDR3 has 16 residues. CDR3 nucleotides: TGTGCCAGCAGCCGACAGGGATGGGGTGGAAATTCACCCCTCCACTTT. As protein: CASSRQGWGGNSPLHF.

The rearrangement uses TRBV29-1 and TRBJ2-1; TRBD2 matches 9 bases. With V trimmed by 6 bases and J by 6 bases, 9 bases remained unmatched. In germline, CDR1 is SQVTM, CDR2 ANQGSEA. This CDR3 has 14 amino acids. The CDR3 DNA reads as TGCAGCGTAACTAAGGGACTAGCTATCAATGAGCAGTTCTTC. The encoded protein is CSVTKGLAINEQFF.

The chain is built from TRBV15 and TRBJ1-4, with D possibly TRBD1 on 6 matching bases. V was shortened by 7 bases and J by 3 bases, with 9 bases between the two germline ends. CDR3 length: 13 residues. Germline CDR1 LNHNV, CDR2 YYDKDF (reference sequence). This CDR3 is CATIDRSNEKLFF. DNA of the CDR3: TGTGCCACCATCGACAGGTCTAATGAAAAACTGTTTTTT.

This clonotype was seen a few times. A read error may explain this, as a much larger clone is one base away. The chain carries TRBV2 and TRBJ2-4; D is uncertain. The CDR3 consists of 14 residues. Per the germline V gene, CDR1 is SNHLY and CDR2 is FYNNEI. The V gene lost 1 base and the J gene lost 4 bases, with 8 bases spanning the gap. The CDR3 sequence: CASSEETSKNIQYF. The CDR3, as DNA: TGTGCCAGCAGTGAAGAGACCTCTAAAAACATTCAGTACTTC.